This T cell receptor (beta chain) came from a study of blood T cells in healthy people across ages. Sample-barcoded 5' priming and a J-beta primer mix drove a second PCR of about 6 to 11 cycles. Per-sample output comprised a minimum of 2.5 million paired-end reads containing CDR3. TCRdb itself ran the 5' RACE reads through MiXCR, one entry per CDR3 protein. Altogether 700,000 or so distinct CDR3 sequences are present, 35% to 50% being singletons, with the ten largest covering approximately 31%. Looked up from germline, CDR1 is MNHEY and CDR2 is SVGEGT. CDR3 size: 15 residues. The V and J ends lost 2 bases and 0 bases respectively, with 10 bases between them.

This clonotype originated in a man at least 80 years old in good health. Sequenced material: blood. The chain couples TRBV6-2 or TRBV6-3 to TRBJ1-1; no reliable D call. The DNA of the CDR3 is TGTGCCAGCAGTTACAAGAGCCAGGTGAACACTGAAGCTTTCTTT. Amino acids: CASSYKSQVNTEAFF.